This is a list of T cell receptor beta chains from one sample in a study of T cell responses to AZD1222 COVID-19 vaccine. TCRdb keeps only in-frame clones here, not all; method: immunoSEQ multiplex PCR. The sample records more than 50,000 clones, roughly 90% being singletons. The sequenced sample was peripheral blood, obtained on day 0 of AZD1222 vaccination. Every receptor here comes from an adult in good health. CDR3s include the opening cysteine and the closing phenylalanine or tryptophan. The order of the fields is V gene, J gene, CDR3 protein.

V gene: TRBV19
J gene: TRBJ2-7
CDR3 protein: CASRVSGADYEQYF

V gene: TRBV6-1
J gene: TRBJ1-1
CDR3 protein: CASSFVAEAFF

V gene: TRBV27
J gene: TRBJ1-2
CDR3 protein: CASSPGQERGYTF

V gene: TRBV5-1
J gene: TRBJ2-3
CDR3 protein: CASRSGSSTDTQYF

V gene: TRBV19
J gene: TRBJ2-2
CDR3 protein: CASSQRAPGELFF

V gene: TRBV28
J gene: TRBJ1-1
CDR3 protein: CASSLDRVNTEAFF

V gene: TRBV9
J gene: TRBJ2-7
CDR3 protein: CASSPSTGSSYEQYF

V gene: TRBV6-4
J gene: TRBJ2-2
CDR3 protein: CASTQGPGAGELFF

V gene: TRBV7-3
J gene: TRBJ2-1
CDR3 protein: CASSLTSRVAPNEQFF

V gene: TRBV12-3/TRBV12-4
J gene: TRBJ1-2
CDR3 protein: CASSWGEDYGYTF